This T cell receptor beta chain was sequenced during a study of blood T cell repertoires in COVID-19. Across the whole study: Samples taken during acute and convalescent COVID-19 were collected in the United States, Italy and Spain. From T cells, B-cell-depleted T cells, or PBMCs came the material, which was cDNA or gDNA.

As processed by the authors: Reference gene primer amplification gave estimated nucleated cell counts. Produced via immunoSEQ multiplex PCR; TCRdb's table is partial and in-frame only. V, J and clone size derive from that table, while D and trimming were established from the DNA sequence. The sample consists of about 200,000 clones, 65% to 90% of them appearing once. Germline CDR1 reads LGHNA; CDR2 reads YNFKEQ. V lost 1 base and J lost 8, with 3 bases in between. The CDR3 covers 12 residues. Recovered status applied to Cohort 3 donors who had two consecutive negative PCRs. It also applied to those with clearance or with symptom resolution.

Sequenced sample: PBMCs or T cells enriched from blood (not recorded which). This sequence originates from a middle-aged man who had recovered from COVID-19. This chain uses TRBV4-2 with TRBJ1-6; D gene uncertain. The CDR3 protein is CASSQADSPLHF. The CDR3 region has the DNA TGTGCCAGCAGCCAAGCTGATTCACCCCTCCACTTT.